The subject of this entry is one TCR beta chain. These data belong to a study of blood T cell repertoires in COVID-19. Study-wide background: The study drew acute and convalescent COVID-19 samples from the United States, Italy and Spain. PBMCs, B-cell-depleted T cells, or T cells were the source of the cDNA or gDNA that made up the material.

The V and J ends lost 2 bases and 0 bases, in that order; junction bases with no gene match: 3. There are 16 residues in the CDR3. CDR1 MNHEY and CDR2 SVGEGT come from the germline V gene. Original analysis: It was from reference gene primer amplification that nucleated cell counts were estimated. Some clones are missing from TCRdb's copy, which holds only in-frame ones; the method was immunoSEQ multiplex PCR. Clone size and the V and J calls come from that table; the DNA yielded D and trimming. The sample consists of 80,000 to 90,000 clones, about 85% of them appearing once. This clonotype was obtained from a woman in her 70s with acute or convalescent COVID-19. The chain links TRBV6-2 or TRBV6-3 to TRBJ2-5, with 10 bases aligning to TRBD2. The sequencing input was peripheral blood. In DNA, the CDR3 is TGTGCCAGCAGTTACCGGACTAGCGGATACCAAGAGACCCAGTACTTC. This sequence encodes CASSYRTSGYQETQYF.